The text below deals with one TCR beta chain. Its antigen is still unknown. Here immunoSEQ multiplex PCR was the method, and the copy in TCRdb shows in-frame clones only, minus some. The sample records around 2.3 million clones, 90% to 97% being singletons. This record comes from a study of shared clonotypes between healthy human individuals. Background on the study: Each donor had three CD4 naive, three CD4 memory, two CD8 naive and one CD8 memory plate.

CDR1 and CDR2 from the germline V gene are LNHDA and SQIVND (reference sequence). V was cut by 2 bases and J by 4 bases, with 14 bases left in between. This CDR3 is 15 amino acids long. Overall study findings and caveats: Larger estimated richness was generally recorded for naive subsets relative to memory subsets. The study found lower generation probabilities in non-shared clonotypes than in those shared by all four donors.

Sequences were obtained from naive CD4+ T cells sorted from blood. As to subset: CD45RA+ positively selected. This sequence joins TRBV19 and TRBJ1-2; D is uncertain. This TCR was sampled from a man aged 18 to 29 in good health. CDR3 bases: TGTGCCAGTAGTATAATGCAGGCCACTCGCTATGGCTACACCTTC. This encodes CASSIMQATRYGYTF. Full variable domain (outside the CDR3, taken from reference TRBV19 and TRBJ1-2): DGGITQSPKYLFRKEGQNVTLSCEQNLNHDAMYWYRQDPGQGLRLIYYSQIVNDFQKGDIAEGYSVSREKKESFPLTVTSAQKNPTAFYLCASSIMQATRYGYTFGSGTRLTVV.